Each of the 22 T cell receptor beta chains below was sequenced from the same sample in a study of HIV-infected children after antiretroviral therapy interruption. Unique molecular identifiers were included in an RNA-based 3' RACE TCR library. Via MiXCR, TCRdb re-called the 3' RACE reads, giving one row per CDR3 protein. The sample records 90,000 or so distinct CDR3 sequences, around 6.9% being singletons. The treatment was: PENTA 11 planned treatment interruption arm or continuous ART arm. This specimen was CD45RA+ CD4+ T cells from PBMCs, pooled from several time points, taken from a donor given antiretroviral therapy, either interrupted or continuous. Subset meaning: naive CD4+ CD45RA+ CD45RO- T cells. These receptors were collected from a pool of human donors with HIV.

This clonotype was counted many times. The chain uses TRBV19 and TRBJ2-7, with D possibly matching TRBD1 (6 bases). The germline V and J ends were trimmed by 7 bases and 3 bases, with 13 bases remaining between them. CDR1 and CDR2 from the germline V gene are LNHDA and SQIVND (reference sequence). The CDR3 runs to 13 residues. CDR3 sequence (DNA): TGTGCCAGTAAATCGGGACACAACTACGAGCAGTACTTC. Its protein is CASKSGHNYEQYF.

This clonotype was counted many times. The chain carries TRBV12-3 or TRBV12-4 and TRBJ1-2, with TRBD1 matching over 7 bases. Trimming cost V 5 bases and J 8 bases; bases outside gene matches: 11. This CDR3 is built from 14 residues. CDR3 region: CASSPRTGVPGYTF. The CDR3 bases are TGTGCCAGCAGTCCACGGACAGGCGTTCCCGGCTACACCTTC.

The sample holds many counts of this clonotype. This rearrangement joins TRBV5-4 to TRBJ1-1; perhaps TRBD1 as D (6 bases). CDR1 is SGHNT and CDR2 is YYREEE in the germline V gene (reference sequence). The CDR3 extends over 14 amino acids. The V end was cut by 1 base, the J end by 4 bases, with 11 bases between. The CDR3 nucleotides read TGTGCCAGCAGCTTGTCAGGGGCGGTCACTGAAGCTTTCTTT. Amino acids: CASSLSGAVTEAFF.

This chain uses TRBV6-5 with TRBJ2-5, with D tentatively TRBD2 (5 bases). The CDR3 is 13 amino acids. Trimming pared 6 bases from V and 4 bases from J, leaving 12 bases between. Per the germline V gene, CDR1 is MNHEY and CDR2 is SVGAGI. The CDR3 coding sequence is TGTGCCAGCAGCCTCACACGGGGAGAGACCCAGTACTTC. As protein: CASSLTRGETQYF.

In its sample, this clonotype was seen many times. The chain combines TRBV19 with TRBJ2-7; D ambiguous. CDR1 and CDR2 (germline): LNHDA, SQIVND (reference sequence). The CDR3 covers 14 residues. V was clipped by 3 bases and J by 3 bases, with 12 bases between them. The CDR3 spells CASSIALTSYEQYF. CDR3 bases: TGTGCCAGTAGTATCGCCCTGACCAGCTACGAGCAGTACTTC.

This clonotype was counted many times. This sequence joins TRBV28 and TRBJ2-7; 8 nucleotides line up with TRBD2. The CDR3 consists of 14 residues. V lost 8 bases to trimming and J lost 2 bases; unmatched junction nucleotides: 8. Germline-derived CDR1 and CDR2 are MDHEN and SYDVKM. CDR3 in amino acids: CASGISGSTYEQYF. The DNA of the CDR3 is TGTGCCAGCGGAATCAGCGGGAGTACCTACGAGCAGTACTTC.

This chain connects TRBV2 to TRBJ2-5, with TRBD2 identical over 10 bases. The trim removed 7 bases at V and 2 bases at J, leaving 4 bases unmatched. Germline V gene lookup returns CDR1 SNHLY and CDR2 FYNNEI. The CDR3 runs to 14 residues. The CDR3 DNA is TGTGCCAGCATAGCAGCGGGAGGGCAAGAGACCCAGTACTTC. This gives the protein CASIAAGGQETQYF.

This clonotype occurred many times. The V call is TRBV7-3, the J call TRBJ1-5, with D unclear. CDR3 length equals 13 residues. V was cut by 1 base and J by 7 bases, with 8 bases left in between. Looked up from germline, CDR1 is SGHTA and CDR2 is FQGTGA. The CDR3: CASSLRVWQPQHF. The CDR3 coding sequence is TGTGCCAGCAGCTTAAGGGTTTGGCAGCCCCAGCATTTT. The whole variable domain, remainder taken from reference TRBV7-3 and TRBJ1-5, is GAGVSQTPSNKVTEKGKYVELRCDPISGHTALYWYRQSLGQGPEFLIYFQGTGAADDSGLPNDRFFAVRPEGSVSTLKIQRTERGDSAVYLCASSLRVWQPQHFGDGTRLSIL.

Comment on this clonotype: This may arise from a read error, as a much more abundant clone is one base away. The CDR3 coding sequence is TGTGCCAGCAGCCTATCCCCGAACCACTCCTACGAGCAGTACTTC. It is translated as CASSLSPNHSYEQYF. The gene calls are TRBV5-6 and TRBJ2-7; D gene ambiguous. This CDR3 has 15 amino acids. Germline V gives CDR1 SGHDT, CDR2 YYEEEE. With 4 bases removed from V and 0 bases from J, the gap between germline ends came to 14 bases. The variable domain in full, with the rest retrieved from reference TRBV5-6 and TRBJ2-7, is DAGVTQSPTHLIKTRGQQVTLRCSPKSGHDTVSWYQQALGQGPQFIFQYYEEEERQRGNFPDRFSGHQFPNYSSELNVNALLLGDSALYLCASSLSPNHSYEQYFGPGTRLTVT.

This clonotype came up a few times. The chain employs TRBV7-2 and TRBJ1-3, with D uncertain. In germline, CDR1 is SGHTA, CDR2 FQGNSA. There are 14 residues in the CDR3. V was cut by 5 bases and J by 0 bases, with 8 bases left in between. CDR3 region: CASSPSSSGNTIYF. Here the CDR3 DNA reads TGTGCCAGCAGCCCAAGCAGCTCTGGAAACACCATATATTTT.

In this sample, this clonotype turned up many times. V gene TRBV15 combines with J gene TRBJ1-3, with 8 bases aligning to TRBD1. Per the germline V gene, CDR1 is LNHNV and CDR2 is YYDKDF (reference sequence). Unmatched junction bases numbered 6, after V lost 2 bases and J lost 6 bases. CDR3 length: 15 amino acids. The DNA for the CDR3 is TGTGCCACCAGCAGATTCATGACAGGGGCAAACACCATATATTTT. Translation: CATSRFMTGANTIYF.

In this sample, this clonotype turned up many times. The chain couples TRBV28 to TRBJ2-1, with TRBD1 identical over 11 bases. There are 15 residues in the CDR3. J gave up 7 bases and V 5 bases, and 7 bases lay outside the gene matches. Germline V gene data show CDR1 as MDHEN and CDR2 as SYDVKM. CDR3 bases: TGTGCCAGCAGTCTCGGACAGGGGGCAGCAAATGAGCAGTTCTTC. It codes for CASSLGQGAANEQFF.

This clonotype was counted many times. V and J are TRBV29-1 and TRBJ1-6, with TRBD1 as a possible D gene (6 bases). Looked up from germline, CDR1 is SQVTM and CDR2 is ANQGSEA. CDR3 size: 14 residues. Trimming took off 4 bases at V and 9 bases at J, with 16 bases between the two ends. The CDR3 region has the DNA TGCAGCGTTGGGTCGGGGGACATGGGTTCACCCCTCCACTTT. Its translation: CSVGSGDMGSPLHF.

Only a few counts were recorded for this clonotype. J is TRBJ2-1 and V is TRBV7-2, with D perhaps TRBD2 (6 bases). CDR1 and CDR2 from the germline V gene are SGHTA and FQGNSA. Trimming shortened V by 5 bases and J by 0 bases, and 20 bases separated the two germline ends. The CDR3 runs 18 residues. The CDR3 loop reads CASSGRGVPAVSYNEQFF. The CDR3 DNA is TGTGCCAGCAGCGGGCGGGGAGTTCCTGCCGTCTCCTACAATGAGCAGTTCTTC. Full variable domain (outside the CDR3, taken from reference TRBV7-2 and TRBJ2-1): GAGVSQSPSNKVTEKGKDVELRCDPISGHTALYWYRQSLGQGLEFLIYFQGNSAPDKSGLPSDRFSAERTGGSVSTLTIQRTQQEDSAVYLCASSGRGVPAVSYNEQFFGPGTRLTVL.

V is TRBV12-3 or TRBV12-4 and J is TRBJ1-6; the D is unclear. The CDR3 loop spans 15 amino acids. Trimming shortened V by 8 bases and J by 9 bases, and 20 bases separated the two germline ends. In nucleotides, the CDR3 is TGTGCCAGCGCTTCTTGGGTCCGACCCCTTTCACCCCTCCACTTT. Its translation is CASASWVRPLSPLHF.

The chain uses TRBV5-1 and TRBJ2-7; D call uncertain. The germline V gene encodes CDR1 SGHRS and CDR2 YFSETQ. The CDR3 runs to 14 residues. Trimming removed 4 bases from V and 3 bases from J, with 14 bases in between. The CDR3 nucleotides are TGCGCCAGCAGCCCAAAGACGGCAAGCTACGAGCAGTACTTC. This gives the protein CASSPKTASYEQYF. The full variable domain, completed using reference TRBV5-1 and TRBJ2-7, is KAGVTQTPRYLIKTRGQQVTLSCSPISGHRSVSWYQQTPGQGLQFLFEYFSETQRNKGNFPGRFSGRQFSNSRSEMNVSTLELGDSALYLCASSPKTASYEQYFGPGTRLTVT.

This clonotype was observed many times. For the CDR3, the DNA is TGTGCCAGCAGTGGCCTAACCTCTACCGGGGGGCGCACAGATACGCAGTATTTT. Translated, it gives CASSGLTSTGGRTDTQYF. The rearrangement links TRBV6-1 to TRBJ2-3, with a tentative D call TRBD2 (7 bases). Trimming took off 4 bases at V and 1 base at J, with 21 bases between the two ends. CDR3 length: 18 residues. CDR1 and CDR2 (germline): MNHNS, SASEGT.

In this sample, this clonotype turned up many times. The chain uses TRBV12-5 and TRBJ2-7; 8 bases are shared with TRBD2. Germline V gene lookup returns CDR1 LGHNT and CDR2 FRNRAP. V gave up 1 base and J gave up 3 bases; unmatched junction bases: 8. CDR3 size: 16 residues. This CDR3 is CASGLALSGRDYEQYF. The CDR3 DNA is TGTGCTAGTGGTTTGGCTTTGTCCGGGAGGGACTACGAGCAGTACTTC. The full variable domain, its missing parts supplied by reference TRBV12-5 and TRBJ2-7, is DARVTQTPRHKVTEMGQEVTMRCQPILGHNTVFWYRQTMMQGLELLAYFRNRAPLDDSGMPKDRFSAEMPDATLATLKIQPSEPRDSAVYFCASGLALSGRDYEQYFGPGTRLTVT.

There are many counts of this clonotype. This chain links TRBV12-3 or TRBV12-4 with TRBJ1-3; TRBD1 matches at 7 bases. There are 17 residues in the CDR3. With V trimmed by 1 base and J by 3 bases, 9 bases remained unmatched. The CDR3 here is CASSLEFRQGDGNTIYF. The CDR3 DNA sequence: TGTGCCAGCAGTTTAGAGTTTAGACAGGGCGATGGAAACACCATATATTTT.

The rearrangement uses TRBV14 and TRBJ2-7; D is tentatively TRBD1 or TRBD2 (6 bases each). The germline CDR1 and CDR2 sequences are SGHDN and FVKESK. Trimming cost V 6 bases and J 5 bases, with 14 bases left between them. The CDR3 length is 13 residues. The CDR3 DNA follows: TGTGCCAGCAGAAGAGGGGGGCTGGACGAGCAGTACTTC. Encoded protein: CASRRGGLDEQYF.

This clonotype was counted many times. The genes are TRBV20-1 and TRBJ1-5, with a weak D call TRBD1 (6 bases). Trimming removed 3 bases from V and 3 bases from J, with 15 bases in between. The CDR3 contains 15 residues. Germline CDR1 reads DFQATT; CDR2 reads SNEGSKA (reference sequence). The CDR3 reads CSASPGQGFNQPQHF. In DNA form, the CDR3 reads TGCAGTGCTAGCCCGGGACAAGGGTTCAATCAGCCCCAGCATTTT.

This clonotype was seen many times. The CDR3 sequence is CASSFEGRDYAEQFF. DNA for the CDR3: TGTGCCAGCAGTTTCGAGGGGAGGGACTATGCTGAGCAGTTCTTC. The V gene is TRBV11-1, the J gene TRBJ2-1; TRBD2 agrees at 7 bases. CDR3 length: 15 residues. Unmatched junction bases numbered 14, after V lost 6 bases and J lost 9 bases. CDR1 SGHAT and CDR2 FQDESV come from the germline V gene (reference sequence).